This T cell receptor (beta chain) was profiled in a study of blood T cell repertoires in COVID-19. At the level of the study: The United States, Italy and Spain supplied acute and convalescent COVID-19 samples.

TCRdb's copy holds only in-frame clones and misses some; the assay was immunoSEQ multiplex PCR. The sample includes under 250,000 clones, around 79% seen only once; the top ten take almost 6%. This TCR came from a woman aged 40 to 55 with COVID-19, enrolled during active disease. Input material: peripheral blood.

The CDR3 protein is CAISAVRETDTQYF. CDR3 coding DNA: TGTGCCATCAGTGCTGTGCGGGAGACAGATACGCAGTATTTT. The chain couples TRBV10-3 to TRBJ2-3; 7 bases are a match to TRBD2. Looked up from germline, CDR1 is ENHRY and CDR2 is SYGVKD. V gave up 4 bases and J gave up 3 bases; unmatched junction bases: 4. The length of the CDR3 is 14 residues.